The T cell receptor (beta chain) under discussion was sequenced for a study of T cell changes during pregnancy in multiple sclerosis. The CDR3 spans 14 residues. Germline V gives CDR1 SGHDT, CDR2 YYEEEE. Losses at the gene ends were 0 bases for V and 3 bases for J; bases not matched to a gene: 0. Produced via immunoSEQ multiplex PCR; TCRdb's table is partial and in-frame only. The repertoire holds 20,000 or so clones, with around 86% as singletons. The clonotype originates from a female donor in good health, enrolled as a control in a pregnancy study. This sequence joins TRBV5-6 and TRBJ2-7, with 10 positions matching TRBD1. This material consisted of CD8+ T cells from peripheral blood mononuclear cells, taken in the third trimester of pregnancy. CDR3 DNA: TGTGCCAGCAGCTTGGGGACAGGGGGCTACGAGCAGTACTTC. This codes for CASSLGTGGYEQYF.